In its sample, the clone carrying this T cell receptor beta chain was seen many times. Its antigen is not identified. Total RNA extraction produced at least 5 micrograms (per sample) for the study. The data were obtained in a study of blood T cells in healthy people across ages. Across the study: About one barcoded beta molecule was captured per two T cells (by template switching). Study-wide findings and caveats: Per million T cells, the diversity of TCR beta decreased roughly linearly as age advanced. PBMCs that were unsorted prevented a conclusive naive versus antigen-experienced comparison.

Together with a sample-barcoded 5' primer, a J-beta primer mix was included in a second PCR lasting roughly 6 to 12 cycles. In TCRdb, the 5' RACE reads were re-called with MiXCR into one record per CDR3 protein. The profile shows about 1.8 million distinct CDR3 sequences, around 50% of them singletons. The sequenced material came from blood. This sequence originates from a woman between 40 and 55 years old in good health.

CDR3 nucleotides: TGTGCCAGCAGACCGGGACAGTCCTACGAGCAGTACTTC. It codes for CASRPGQSYEQYF. The V gene is TRBV6-5, the J gene TRBJ2-7; 7 positions agree with TRBD1. Germline-derived CDR1 and CDR2 are MNHEY and SVGAGI. The V segment lost 6 bases and the J segment 1 base; nucleotides outside the gene matches: 3. The CDR3 extends over 13 amino acids.